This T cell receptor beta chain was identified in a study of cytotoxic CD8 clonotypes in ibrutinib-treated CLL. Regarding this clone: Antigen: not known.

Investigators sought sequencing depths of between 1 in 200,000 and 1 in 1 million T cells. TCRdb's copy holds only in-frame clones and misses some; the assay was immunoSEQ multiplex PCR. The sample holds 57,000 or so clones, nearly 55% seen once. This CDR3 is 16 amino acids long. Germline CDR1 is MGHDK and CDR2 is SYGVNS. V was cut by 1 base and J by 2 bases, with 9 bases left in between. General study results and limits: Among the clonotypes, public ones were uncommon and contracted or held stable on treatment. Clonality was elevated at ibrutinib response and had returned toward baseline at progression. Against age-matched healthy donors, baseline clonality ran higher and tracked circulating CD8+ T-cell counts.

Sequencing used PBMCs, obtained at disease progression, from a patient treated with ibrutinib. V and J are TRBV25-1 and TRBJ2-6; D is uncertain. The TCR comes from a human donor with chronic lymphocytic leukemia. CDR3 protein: CASSEFSVTGANVLTF. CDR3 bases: TGTGCCAGCAGTGAATTCTCGGTAACTGGGGCCAACGTCCTGACTTTC.